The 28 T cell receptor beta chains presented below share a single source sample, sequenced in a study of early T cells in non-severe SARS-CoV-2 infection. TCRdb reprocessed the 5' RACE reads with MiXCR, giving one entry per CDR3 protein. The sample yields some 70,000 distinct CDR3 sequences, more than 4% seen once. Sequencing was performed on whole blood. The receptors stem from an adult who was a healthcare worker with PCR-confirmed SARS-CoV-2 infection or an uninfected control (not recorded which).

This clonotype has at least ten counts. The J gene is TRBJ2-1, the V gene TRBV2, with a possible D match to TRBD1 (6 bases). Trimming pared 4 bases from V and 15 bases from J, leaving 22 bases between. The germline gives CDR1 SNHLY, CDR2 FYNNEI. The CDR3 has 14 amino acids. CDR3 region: CASSVSRRGSGTFF. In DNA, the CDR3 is TGTGCCAGCAGTGTTTCCCGAAGGGGGAGTGGCACGTTCTTC.

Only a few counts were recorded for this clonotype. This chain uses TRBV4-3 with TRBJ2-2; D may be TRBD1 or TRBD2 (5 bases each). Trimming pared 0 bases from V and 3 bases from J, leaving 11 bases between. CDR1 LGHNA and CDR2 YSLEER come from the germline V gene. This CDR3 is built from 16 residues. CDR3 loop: CASSQDRGTHTGELFF. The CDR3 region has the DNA TGCGCCAGCAGCCAAGATCGAGGGACGCACACCGGGGAGCTGTTTTTT.

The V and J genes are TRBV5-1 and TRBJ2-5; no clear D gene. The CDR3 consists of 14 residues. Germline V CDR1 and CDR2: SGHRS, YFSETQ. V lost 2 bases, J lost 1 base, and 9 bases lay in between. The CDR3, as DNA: TGCGCCAGCAGCTTCAACCCCAGCCAAGAGACCCAGTACTTC. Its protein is CASSFNPSQETQYF.

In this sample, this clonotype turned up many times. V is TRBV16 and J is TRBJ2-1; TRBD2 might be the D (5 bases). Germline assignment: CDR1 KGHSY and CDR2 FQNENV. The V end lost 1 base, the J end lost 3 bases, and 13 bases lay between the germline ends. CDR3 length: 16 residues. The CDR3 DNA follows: TGTGCCAGCAGCCAATATGGGCTAGCTCGCTACAATGAGCAGTTCTTC. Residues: CASSQYGLARYNEQFF.

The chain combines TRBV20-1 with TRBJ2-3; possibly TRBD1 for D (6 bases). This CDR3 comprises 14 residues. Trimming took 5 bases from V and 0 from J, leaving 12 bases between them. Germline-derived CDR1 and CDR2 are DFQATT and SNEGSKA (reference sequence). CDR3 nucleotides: TGCAGTGCTTTGGGACACTCGAGCACAGATACGCAGTATTTT. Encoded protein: CSALGHSSTDTQYF.

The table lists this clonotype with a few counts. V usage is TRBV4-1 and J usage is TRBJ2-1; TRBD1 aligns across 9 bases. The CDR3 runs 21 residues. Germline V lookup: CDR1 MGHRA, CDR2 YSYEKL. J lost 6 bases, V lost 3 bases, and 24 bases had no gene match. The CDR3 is CASSHLIGGTGILEMGNEQFF. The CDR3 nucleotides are TGCGCCAGCAGCCACCTAATAGGGGGGACAGGGATACTAGAAATGGGCAATGAGCAGTTCTTC.

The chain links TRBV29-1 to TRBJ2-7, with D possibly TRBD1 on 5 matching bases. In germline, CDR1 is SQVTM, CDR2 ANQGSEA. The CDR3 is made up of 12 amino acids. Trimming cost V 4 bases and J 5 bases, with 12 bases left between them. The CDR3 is CSVGKGFNEQYF. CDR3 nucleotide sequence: TGCAGCGTTGGTAAGGGGTTCAACGAGCAGTACTTC.

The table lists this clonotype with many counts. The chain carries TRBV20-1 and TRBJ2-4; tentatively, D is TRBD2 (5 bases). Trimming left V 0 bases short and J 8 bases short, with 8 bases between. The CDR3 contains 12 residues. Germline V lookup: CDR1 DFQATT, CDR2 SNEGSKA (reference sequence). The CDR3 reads CSAREREDIQYF. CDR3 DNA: TGCAGTGCTAGAGAGAGGGAAGACATTCAGTACTTC.

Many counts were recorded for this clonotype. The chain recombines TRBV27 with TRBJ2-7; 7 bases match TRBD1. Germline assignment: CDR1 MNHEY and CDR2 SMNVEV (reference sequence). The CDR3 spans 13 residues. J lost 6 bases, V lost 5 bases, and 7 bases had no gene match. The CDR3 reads CASSGQAESEQYF. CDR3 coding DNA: TGTGCCAGCAGTGGACAGGCCGAGAGCGAGCAGTACTTC.

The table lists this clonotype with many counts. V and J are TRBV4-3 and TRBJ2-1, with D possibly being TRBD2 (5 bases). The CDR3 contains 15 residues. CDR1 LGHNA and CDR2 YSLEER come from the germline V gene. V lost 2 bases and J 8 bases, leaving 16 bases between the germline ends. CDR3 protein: CASSQISGESDEQFF. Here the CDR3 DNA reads TGCGCCAGCAGCCAAATAAGTGGGGAGAGCGATGAGCAGTTCTTC.

The CDR3 coding sequence is TGTGCCAGCAGTTACACCGGGACAGTGTGGGGAGAGACCCAGTACTTC. It specifies CASSYTGTVWGETQYF. The genes are TRBV6-5 and TRBJ2-5, with 7 bases matching TRBD1. The germline CDR1 and CDR2 sequences are MNHEY and SVGAGI. Trimming at V came to 2 bases and at J to 4 bases, leaving 10 bases not matched to a gene. The length of the CDR3 is 16 residues.

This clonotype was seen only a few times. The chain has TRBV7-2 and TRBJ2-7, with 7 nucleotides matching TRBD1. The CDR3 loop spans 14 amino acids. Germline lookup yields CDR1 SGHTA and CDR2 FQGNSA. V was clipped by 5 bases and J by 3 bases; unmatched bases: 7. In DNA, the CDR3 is TGTGCCAGCAGCCCCCGACAGGGAAACTACGAGCAGTACTTC. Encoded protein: CASSPRQGNYEQYF.

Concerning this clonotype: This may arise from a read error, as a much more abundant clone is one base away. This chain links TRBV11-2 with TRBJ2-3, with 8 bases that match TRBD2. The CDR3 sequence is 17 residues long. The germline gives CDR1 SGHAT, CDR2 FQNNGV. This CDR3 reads CACSLYLSGSGADTQYF. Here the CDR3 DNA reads TGTGCCTGCAGCCTTTATTTAAGCGGGAGTGGGGCAGATACGCAGTATTTT.

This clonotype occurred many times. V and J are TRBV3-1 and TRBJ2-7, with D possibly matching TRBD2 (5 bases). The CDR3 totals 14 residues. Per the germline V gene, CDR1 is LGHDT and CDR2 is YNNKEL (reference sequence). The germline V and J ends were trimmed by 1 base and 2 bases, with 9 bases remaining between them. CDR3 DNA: TGTGCCAGCAGCCAAGGGGCAGCGGCCTACGAGCAGTACTTC. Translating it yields CASSQGAAAYEQYF.

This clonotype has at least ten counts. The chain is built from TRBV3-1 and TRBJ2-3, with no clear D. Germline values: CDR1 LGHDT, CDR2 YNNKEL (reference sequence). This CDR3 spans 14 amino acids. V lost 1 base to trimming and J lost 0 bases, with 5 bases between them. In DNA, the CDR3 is TGTGCCAGCAGCCAAGTGAGGAGCACAGATACGCAGTATTTT. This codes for CASSQVRSTDTQYF.

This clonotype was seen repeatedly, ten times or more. The CDR3 protein is CASSEIGDEKLFF. The DNA of the CDR3 is TGTGCCAGCAGTGAAATAGGGGATGAAAAACTGTTTTTT. The chain joins TRBV2 to TRBJ1-4, with D possibly TRBD1 on 5 matching bases. There are 13 residues in the CDR3. V gave up 2 bases and J gave up 6 bases, with 7 bases separating them. The germline CDR1 and CDR2 sequences are SNHLY and FYNNEI.

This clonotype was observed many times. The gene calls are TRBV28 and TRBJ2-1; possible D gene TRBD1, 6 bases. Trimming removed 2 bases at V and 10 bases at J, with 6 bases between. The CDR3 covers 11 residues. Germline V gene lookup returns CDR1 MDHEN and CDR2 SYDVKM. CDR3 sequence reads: CASSLRGEQFF. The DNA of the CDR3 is TGTGCCAGCAGTTTAAGGGGGGAGCAGTTCTTC.

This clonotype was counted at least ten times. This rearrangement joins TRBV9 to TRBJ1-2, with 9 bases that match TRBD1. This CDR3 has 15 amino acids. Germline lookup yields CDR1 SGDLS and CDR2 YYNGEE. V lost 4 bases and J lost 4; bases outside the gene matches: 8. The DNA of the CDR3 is TGTGCCAGCAGCCCGACCCCGACAGGGGGCTATGGCTACACCTTC. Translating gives CASSPTPTGGYGYTF.

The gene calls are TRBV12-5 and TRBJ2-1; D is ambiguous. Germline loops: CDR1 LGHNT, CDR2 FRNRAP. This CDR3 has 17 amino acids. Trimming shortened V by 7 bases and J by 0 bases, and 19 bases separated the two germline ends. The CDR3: CASVLSHKASSYNEQFF. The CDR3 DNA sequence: TGTGCTAGTGTTCTCTCACACAAGGCGAGCTCCTACAATGAGCAGTTCTTC.

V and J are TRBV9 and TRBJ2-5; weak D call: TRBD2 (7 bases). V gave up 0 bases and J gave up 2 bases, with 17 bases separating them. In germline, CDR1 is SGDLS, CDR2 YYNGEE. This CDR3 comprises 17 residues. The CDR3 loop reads CASSVGRRGALQETQYF. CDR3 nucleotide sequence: TGTGCCAGCAGCGTAGGGAGACGGGGGGCCCTTCAAGAGACCCAGTACTTC. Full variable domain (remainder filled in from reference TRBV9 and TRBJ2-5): DSGVTQTPKHLITATGQRVTLRCSPRSGDLSVYWYQQSLDQGLQFLIQYYNGEERAKGNILERFSAQQFPDLHSELNLSSLELGDSALYFCASSVGRRGALQETQYFGPGTRLLVL.

This CDR3 is CASSSQLPGQGKFF. The CDR3 DNA reads as TGTGCCAGCAGCTCTCAACTACCGGGACAGGGAAAGTTCTTC. This chain joins TRBV7-6 and TRBJ2-1; 9 bases are shared with TRBD1. The CDR3 consists of 14 residues. Germline trimming cut 4 bases from V and 14 bases from J; bases unmatched to any gene: 12. Germline V gives CDR1 SGHVS, CDR2 FNYEAQ.

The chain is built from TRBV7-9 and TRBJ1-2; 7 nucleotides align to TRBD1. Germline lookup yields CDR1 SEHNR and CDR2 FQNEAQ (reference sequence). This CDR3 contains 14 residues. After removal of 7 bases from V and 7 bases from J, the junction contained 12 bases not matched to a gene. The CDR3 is CASNYGTAPIGYTF. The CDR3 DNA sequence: TGTGCCAGCAACTACGGGACAGCTCCCATTGGCTACACCTTC. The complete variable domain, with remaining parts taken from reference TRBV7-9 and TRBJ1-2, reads DTGVSQNPRHKITKRGQNVTFRCDPISEHNRLYWYRQTLGQGPEFLTYFQNEAQLEKSRLLSDRFSAERPKGSFSTLEIQRTEQGDSAMYLCASNYGTAPIGYTFGSGTRLTVV.

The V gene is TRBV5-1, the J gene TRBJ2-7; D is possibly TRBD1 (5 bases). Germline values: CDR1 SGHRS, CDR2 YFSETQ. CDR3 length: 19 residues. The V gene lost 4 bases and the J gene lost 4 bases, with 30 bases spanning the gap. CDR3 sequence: CASSPGVGFWAGQEYEQYF. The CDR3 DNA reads TGCGCCAGCAGCCCAGGCGTGGGGTTTTGGGCAGGGCAAGAATACGAGCAGTACTTC.

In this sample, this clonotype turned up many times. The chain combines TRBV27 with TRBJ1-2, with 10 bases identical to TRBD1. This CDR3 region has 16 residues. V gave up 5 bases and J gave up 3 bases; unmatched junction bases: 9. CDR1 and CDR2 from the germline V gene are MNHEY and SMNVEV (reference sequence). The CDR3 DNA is TGTGCCAGCAGTCCGTCACTTGGGACAGGGGACTATGGCTACACCTTC. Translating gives CASSPSLGTGDYGYTF.

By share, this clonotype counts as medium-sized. CDR3 protein: CSARNQRGIADTQYF. In nucleotides, the CDR3 is TGCAGTGCTAGGAACCAGCGTGGGATAGCAGATACGCAGTATTTT. The genes are TRBV20-1 and TRBJ2-3, with D hard to call. The CDR3 has 15 residues. The V and J ends lost 3 bases and 4 bases respectively, with 17 bases between them. Per the germline V gene, CDR1 is DFQATT and CDR2 is SNEGSKA (reference sequence).

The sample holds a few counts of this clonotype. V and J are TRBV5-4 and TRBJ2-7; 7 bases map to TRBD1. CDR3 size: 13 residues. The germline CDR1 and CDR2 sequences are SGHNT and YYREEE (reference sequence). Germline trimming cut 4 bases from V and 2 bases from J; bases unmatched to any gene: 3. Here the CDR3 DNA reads TGTGCCAGCAGCAATGGACAGGCCTACGAGCAGTACTTC. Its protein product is CASSNGQAYEQYF.

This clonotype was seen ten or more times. The CDR3 DNA is TGTGCCAGCAGCCACGGCGGCGGGCGCACTGAAGCTTTCTTT. This gives the protein CASSHGGGRTEAFF. V and J are TRBV14 and TRBJ1-1; D call uncertain. The CDR3 is made up of 14 amino acids. V lost 3 bases to trimming and J lost 4 bases, with 12 bases between them. Looked up from germline, CDR1 is SGHDN and CDR2 is FVKESK.

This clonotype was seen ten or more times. CDR3 DNA sequence: TGCAGCGTTGGGTACCCGGCCAGGGCCTACAATGAGCAGTTCTTC. It is translated as CSVGYPARAYNEQFF. The chain links TRBV29-1 to TRBJ2-1, with D maybe TRBD1 (5 bases). The CDR3 sequence is 15 residues long. V lost 4 bases, J lost 2 bases, and 15 bases lay in between. The germline V gene has CDR1 SQVTM and CDR2 ANQGSEA.